The sequence of this T cell receptor beta chain was determined in a study of cytomegalovirus exposure and HLA in healthy donors. The wider study: There were fewer than 130 million unique TCR beta sequences, drawn from about 179 million T cells, in an earlier analysis.

Researchers ran the PCR with 60 Vbeta and 13 Jbeta primers. Sequencing used immunoSEQ multiplex PCR; TCRdb keeps in-frame clones, though not all of them. The table includes some 140,000 clones, around 75% detected once. Regarding this clone: Its matching antigen is unknown.

Study-wide results and limits: Later, an analysis showed that TCR beta chains associated with HLA were more clonally expanded than others that were equally common. Earlier analysis yielded a pattern in which most TCR beta V segments were productive about 87% or about 30% of the time.

This CDR3 has 12 amino acids. Looked up from germline, CDR1 is MNHEY and CDR2 is SMNVEV (reference sequence). The receptor was derived from a man aged 25 to 40 in good health and CMV-seropositive. The specimen was PBMCs. The chain combines TRBV27 with TRBJ1-5; 9 bases are a match to TRBD1. CDR3 loop: CTRQGGIQPQHF. In nucleotides, the CDR3 is TGTACGAGACAGGGGGGAATTCAGCCCCAGCATTTT.